Listed below are T cell receptor beta chains from one sample, sequenced in a study of response to subunit inactivated influenza vaccine. From the RT-PCR reads, TCRdb called clonotypes with MiXCR, one entry per CDR3 protein. The sample lists fewer than 650,000 distinct CDR3 sequences, 10% to 15% seen once, with 13% in the top ten. The sample here was PBMCs from blood, taken 45 days after vaccination. Receptor source: a man aged 45 to 65 who received an inactivated influenza vaccine. The conserved cysteine and the conserved F or W are not part of the CDR3 here. D genes are given only for firm matches.

d_call	cdr3_length	v_call	j_call	cdr3_aa
.	14	TRBV2	TRBJ1-1	ASSEEGGWANTEAF
.	13	TRBV5-1	TRBJ2-1	ASSLSRLNYNEQF
.	14	TRBV5-6	TRBJ2-2	ASSLRGGRNTGELF
.	12	TRBV7-2	TRBJ2-5	ASSKYPNPESQY
TRBD2	16	TRBV15	TRBJ2-2	ATSRPGLADTNTGELF
TRBD1	11	TRBV6-2/TRBV6-3	TRBJ1-2	ATGQGFYDGYT
.	15	TRBV18	TRBJ2-3	ASSPPRRQENTDTQY
.	11	TRBV7-9	TRBJ1-1	ASSLNQNTEAF
TRBD2	12	TRBV7-2	TRBJ2-7	ASSLAGGPREQY
.	16	TRBV5-1	TRBJ2-7	ASSWGHPGQHIHYEQY
.	13	TRBV7-9	TRBJ1-1	ASSLGPGRNTEAF
.	10	TRBV6-2/TRBV6-3	TRBJ2-7	ASTNGGHEQY
.	10	TRBV5-1	TRBJ2-7	ASSSWGGEQY
TRBD2	13	TRBV27	TRBJ2-7	ASSLSLAGAYEQY
.	13	TRBV7-8	TRBJ2-3	ASKNRGGGTDTQY
.	13	TRBV5-5	TRBJ1-2	ASSLARSLRGVYT
.	11	TRBV5-6	TRBJ1-2	ASSFAGTYGYT
TRBD2	19	TRBV6-2/TRBV6-3	TRBJ2-7	ASRSGLAGGQRTRSYYEQY
.	12	TRBV20-1	TRBJ1-1	SARTTGLHTEAF
TRBD1	12	TRBV6-1	TRBJ2-7	ASTPDRVGYEQY
.	13	TRBV11-1	TRBJ2-3	ASSLARRGTDTQY
TRBD1	13	TRBV6-1	TRBJ2-3	ASRRTGAHTDTQY
.	13	TRBV20-1	TRBJ1-1	SARDFFTENTEAF
.	11	TRBV12-3/TRBV12-4	TRBJ2-7	ASSLDWNYEQY